Described below is a single T cell receptor beta chain sequence and its context. Antigen unknown. Each CDR3 protein is one row after TCRdb ran MiXCR on the reads. This sample has about 220,000 distinct CDR3 sequences, with 38% found just once. The length of the CDR3 is 16 residues. CDR1 and CDR2 (germline): SEHNR, FQNEAQ (reference sequence). Unmatched junction bases numbered 10, after V lost 5 bases and J lost 1 base. The sample originates from a study of T cell repertoires in cytomegalovirus infection. Overall study: Signatures in public TCR beta sequences pointed to both CMV infection and matching HLA type. General observations from the study: CMV carriers with the relevant HLA were identified by cumulative public TCR beta family frequency. What dominated the ex vivo response were HLA-C-restricted CMV-specific TCR beta clonotypes.

The source is a human donor in good health (CMV status not recorded). Some clones in this sample may be carry-over from other donors' samples. Sequences were derived from CD8+ T cells from cultured PBMCs, sampled from culture after CMV antigen stimulation. The chain employs TRBV7-9 and TRBJ2-5, with 7 bases that match TRBD2. The CDR3 DNA follows: TGTGCCAGCAGCCGGGACTACCAAATACTCCAAGAGACCCAGTACTTC. It specifies CASSRDYQILQETQYF.